Listed here are 15 T cell receptor beta chains from one sample, sequenced in a study of memory CD4+ T cells and cytomegalovirus serostatus. Single viable CD3+CD4+CD8-CD45RO+ cells were sorted as the memory CD4+ T cells. Data came from immunoSEQ multiplex PCR; TCRdb stores just in-frame clones and leaves some out. The sample holds tens of thousands of clones, around four fifths seen once. The sample consisted of memory CD4+ T cells from blood. These receptors were taken from an adult in good health and CMV-seronegative.

The rearrangement links TRBV29-1 to TRBJ2-5; weak D call: TRBD2 (5 bases). CDR1 is SQVTM, CDR2 ANQGSEA, per germline. V lost 8 bases and J lost 4, with 14 bases in between. This CDR3 contains 12 residues. The CDR3 nucleotides read TGCAGCCTCGGCGGGTTAGGAGAGACCCAGTACTTC. The encoded protein is CSLGGLGETQYF.

The rearrangement links TRBV5-1 to TRBJ2-1, with a possible D match to TRBD1 (6 bases). V lost 2 bases to trimming and J lost 3 bases, with 9 bases between them. Germline-derived CDR1 and CDR2 are SGHRS and YFSETQ. The CDR3 runs 14 residues. CDR3 nucleotide sequence: TGCGCCAGCAGCTTTGGACAGAGCTACAATGAGCAGTTCTTC. Translation: CASSFGQSYNEQFF.

The chain has TRBV2 and TRBJ1-5; weak D call: TRBD1 (5 bases). V was clipped by 3 bases and J by 5 bases, with 11 bases between them. This CDR3 spans 14 amino acids. Per the germline V gene, CDR1 is SNHLY and CDR2 is FYNNEI. CDR3 nucleotides: TGTGCCAGCAGTGACAAGGGGTGGCATCAGCCCCAGCATTTT. Protein product: CASSDKGWHQPQHF.

This clone has a handful of counts. This chain connects TRBV9 to TRBJ2-1, with 8 nucleotides matching TRBD1. This CDR3 comprises 15 residues. With V trimmed by 3 bases and J by 2 bases, 4 bases remained unmatched. Germline CDR1 SGDLS, CDR2 YYNGEE. The CDR3: CASSATGVTYNEQFF. CDR3 DNA: TGTGCCAGCAGCGCGACAGGGGTTACCTACAATGAGCAGTTCTTC.

V and J are TRBV25-1 and TRBJ2-1; D may be TRBD1 (7 bases). Germline values: CDR1 MGHDK, CDR2 SYGVNS. V was trimmed by 2 bases and J by 12 bases, leaving 14 bases between them. The CDR3 consists of 13 residues. The CDR3 reads CASSENRGLGQFF. CDR3 bases: TGTGCCAGCAGTGAAAACAGGGGACTCGGGCAGTTCTTC.

This clone was counted between two and nine times. The chain carries TRBV5-5 and TRBJ2-7; unclear D gene. The CDR3 has 14 residues. CDR1 and CDR2 from the germline V gene are SGHKS and YYEKEE (reference sequence). The ends were cut back, 0 bases at V and 0 bases at J, with 7 bases in the middle. The CDR3 region has the DNA TGTGCCAGCAGCTTGGATTGGGGCTCCTACGAGCAGTACTTC. It translates to CASSLDWGSYEQYF.

This chain uses TRBV25-1 with TRBJ2-7, with TRBD2 matching over 12 bases. Losses at the gene ends were 4 bases for V and 7 bases for J; bases not matched to a gene: 5. CDR1 is MGHDK, CDR2 SYGVNS, per germline. The CDR3 is made up of 14 amino acids. CDR3 bases: TGTGCCAGCAGTGCTAAAGGACTAGCGGGAGAGCAGTACTTC. Translated: CASSAKGLAGEQYF.

The chain employs TRBV7-8 and TRBJ2-1; 8 bases fit TRBD2. This CDR3 region has 16 residues. Germline V gene data show CDR1 as SGHVS and CDR2 as FQNEAQ. V shed 5 bases and J 4 bases; nucleotides not matched to a gene: 10. CDR3 loop: CASSPGVREGYNEQFF. As DNA, the CDR3 is TGTGCCAGCAGCCCAGGTGTACGGGAGGGGTACAATGAGCAGTTCTTC.

The V call is TRBV7-3, the J call TRBJ2-1, with TRBD2 identical over 13 bases. This CDR3 has 16 residues. The germline V gene encodes CDR1 SGHTA and CDR2 FQGTGA. V was clipped by 2 bases and J by 7 bases; unmatched bases: 5. Written as DNA, the CDR3 is TGTGCCAGCAGCTTAGTGAGGACTAGCGGGAGAAATGAGCAGTTCTTC. It encodes CASSLVRTSGRNEQFF.

This clone was seen only a few times. The genes are TRBV10-3 and TRBJ2-2; tentative D call: TRBD1 (6 bases). The CDR3 spans 14 residues. Germline CDR1 reads ENHRY; CDR2 reads SYGVKD. V shed 7 bases and J shed 2 bases, with 11 bases lying between them. The CDR3 is CAIKQGINTGELFF. DNA for the CDR3: TGTGCCATCAAGCAGGGGATTAACACCGGGGAGCTGTTTTTT.

The gene calls are TRBV19 and TRBJ2-7, with D tentatively TRBD1 (6 bases). The CDR3 is 14 amino acids. Germline V gene data show CDR1 as LNHDA and CDR2 as SQIVND (reference sequence). V lost 9 bases and J 5 bases, leaving 20 bases between the germline ends. CDR3 protein: CASHQGSGVNEQYF. The CDR3 DNA follows: TGTGCCAGCCATCAGGGGAGCGGAGTCAACGAGCAGTACTTC.

The chain joins TRBV27 to TRBJ2-7, with 11 bases fitting TRBD2. Trimming cost V 6 bases and J 5 bases; bases outside gene matches: 3. The CDR3 runs 13 residues. The germline V gene encodes CDR1 MNHEY and CDR2 SMNVEV (reference sequence). The CDR3 DNA reads as TGTGCCAGCAGAACTAGCGGGAGCCACGAGCAGTACTTC. This sequence encodes CASRTSGSHEQYF.

This sequence joins TRBV29-1 and TRBJ1-2, with no clear D. Trimming left V 2 bases short and J 8 bases short, with 6 bases between. This CDR3 is built from 10 residues. Per germline, CDR1 SQVTM and CDR2 ANQGSEA. The DNA for the CDR3 is TGCAGCGTTGAAAGAGACGGCTACACCTTC. Encoded protein: CSVERDGYTF.

This chain uses TRBV10-2 with TRBJ2-1, with 9 nucleotides matching TRBD2. The CDR3 length is 15 residues. Germline V gene sequence: CDR1 WSHSY, CDR2 SAAADI. V gave up 4 bases and J gave up 0 bases; unmatched junction bases: 1. The CDR3 region has the DNA TGCGCCAGCAGTGGGACTAGCGCCTCCTACAATGAGCAGTTCTTC. Protein: CASSGTSASYNEQFF.

The CDR3 protein is CASSQVGYEQYF. The CDR3 nucleotides are TGCGCCAGCAGCCAAGTTGGTTACGAGCAGTACTTC. The chain joins TRBV4-1 to TRBJ2-7; D not resolved. The CDR3 totals 12 residues. CDR1 and CDR2 from the germline V gene are MGHRA and YSYEKL. Trimming took off 1 base at V and 4 bases at J, with 5 bases between the two ends.